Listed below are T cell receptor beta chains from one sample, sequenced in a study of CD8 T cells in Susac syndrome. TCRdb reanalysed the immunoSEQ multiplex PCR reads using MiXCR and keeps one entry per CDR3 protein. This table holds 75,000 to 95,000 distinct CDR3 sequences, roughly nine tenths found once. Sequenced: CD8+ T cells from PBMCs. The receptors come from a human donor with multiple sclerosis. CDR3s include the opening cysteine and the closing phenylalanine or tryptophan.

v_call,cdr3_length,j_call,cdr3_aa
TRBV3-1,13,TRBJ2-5,CASSQGSEETQYF
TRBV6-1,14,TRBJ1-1,CASSPPGQDTEAFF
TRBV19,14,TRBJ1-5,CASSILAGSTPQHF
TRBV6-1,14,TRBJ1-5,CASSSTVIGQPQHF
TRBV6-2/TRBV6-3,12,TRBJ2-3,CASSYTADTQYF
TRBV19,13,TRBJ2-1,CASSIGSTSEQFF
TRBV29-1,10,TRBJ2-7,CSVGGVEQYF
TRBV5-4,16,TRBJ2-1,CASSWGGSATYNEQFF
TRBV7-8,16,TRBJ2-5,CASSLYSQGRKETQYF
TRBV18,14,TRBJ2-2,CASSPTGADGELFF
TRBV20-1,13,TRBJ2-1,CSARVFRVTQQFF
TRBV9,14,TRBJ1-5,CASSPRDINQPQHF
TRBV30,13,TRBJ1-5,CAWSPRSNQPQHF
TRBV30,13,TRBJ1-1,CAWNGRGQTEAFF
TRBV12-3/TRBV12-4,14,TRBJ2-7,CASSLSGVYYEQYF
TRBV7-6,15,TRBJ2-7,CASSFLAGGIVEQYF
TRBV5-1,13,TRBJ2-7,CASSLEPSLERYF
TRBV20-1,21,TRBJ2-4,CRGNPTVSGRGWRWAKNIQYF
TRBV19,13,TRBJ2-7,CASSGTGFHEQYF
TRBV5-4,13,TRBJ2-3,CASRDGNTDTQYF
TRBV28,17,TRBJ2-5,CASSPTRLAGDQETQYF
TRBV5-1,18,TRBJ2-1,CASSQDRGSLVVYNEQFF